This T cell receptor (beta chain) was captured by sequencing in a study of blood T cell repertoires in COVID-19. Across the study: Italy, Spain and the United States were the sources of the convalescent and acute COVID-19 samples. The cDNA or gDNA used as material had been derived from T cells, B-cell-depleted T cells, or PBMCs.

Per the germline V gene, CDR1 is MNHEY and CDR2 is SVGEGT. The V and J ends lost 4 bases and 4 bases respectively, with 10 bases between them. This CDR3 has 13 amino acids. As originally analysed: Scientists estimated how many nucleated cells there were by amplifying reference gene primers. Profiled with immunoSEQ multiplex PCR; TCRdb holds only in-frame clones, not every one. The V and J calls and the clone size are those of that table, but D and trimming were determined from the DNA. The sample carries 200,000 to 250,000 clones, about 90% recorded once. The chain uses TRBV6-2 or TRBV6-3 and TRBJ1-1; TRBD1 might be the D (5 bases). The source of this sequence is a man aged 25 to 45 with COVID-19, enrolled during active disease. Sequenced sample: peripheral blood. The chain's CDR3 is CASSWKGITEAFF. The CDR3 region has the DNA TGTGCCAGCAGTTGGAAGGGGATCACTGAAGCTTTCTTT.